This TCR beta chain was profiled in a study of cytomegalovirus exposure and HLA in healthy donors. Per the germline V gene, CDR1 is MDHEN and CDR2 is SYDVKM. Trimming shortened V by 2 bases and J by 3 bases, and 8 bases separated the two germline ends. The CDR3 has 13 amino acids. PCR involved 60 Vbeta and 13 Jbeta primers. Libraries were prepared by immunoSEQ multiplex PCR; TCRdb keeps only in-frame clonotypes and omits some of them. The table records 120,000 or so clones, about 16% of them present only once. This clone was recorded a few times. The sequenced sample was PBMCs. The sequence came from a woman aged 18-29 years in good health and CMV-seronegative. The chain combines TRBV28 with TRBJ2-7, with D perhaps TRBD2 (5 bases). The chain's CDR3 is CASSLPGSYEQYF. In nucleotides, the CDR3 is TGTGCCAGCAGTTTACCGGGAAGCTACGAGCAGTACTTC.